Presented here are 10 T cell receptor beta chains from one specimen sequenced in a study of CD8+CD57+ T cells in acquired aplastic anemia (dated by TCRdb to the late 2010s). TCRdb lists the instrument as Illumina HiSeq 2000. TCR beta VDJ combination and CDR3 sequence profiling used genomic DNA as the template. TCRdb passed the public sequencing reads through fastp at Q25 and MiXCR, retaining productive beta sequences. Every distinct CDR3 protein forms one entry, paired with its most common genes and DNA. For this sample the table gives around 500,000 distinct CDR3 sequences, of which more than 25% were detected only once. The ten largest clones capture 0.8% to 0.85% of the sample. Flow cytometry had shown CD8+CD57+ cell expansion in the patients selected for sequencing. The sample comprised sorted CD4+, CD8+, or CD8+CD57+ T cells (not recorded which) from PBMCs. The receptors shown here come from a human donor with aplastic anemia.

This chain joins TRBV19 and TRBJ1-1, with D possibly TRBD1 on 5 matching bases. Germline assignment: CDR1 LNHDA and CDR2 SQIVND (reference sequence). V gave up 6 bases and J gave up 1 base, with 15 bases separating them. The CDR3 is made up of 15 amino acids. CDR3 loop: CASSLTALGNTEAFF. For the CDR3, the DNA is TGTGCCAGTAGCCTGACAGCCTTAGGGAACACTGAAGCTTTCTTT.

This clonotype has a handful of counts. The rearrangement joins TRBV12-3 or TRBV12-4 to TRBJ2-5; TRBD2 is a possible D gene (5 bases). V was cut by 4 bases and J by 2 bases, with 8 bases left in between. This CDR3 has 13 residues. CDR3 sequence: CASSSRRQETQYF. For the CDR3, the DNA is TGTGCCAGCAGTTCCAGGAGGCAAGAGACCCAGTACTTC.

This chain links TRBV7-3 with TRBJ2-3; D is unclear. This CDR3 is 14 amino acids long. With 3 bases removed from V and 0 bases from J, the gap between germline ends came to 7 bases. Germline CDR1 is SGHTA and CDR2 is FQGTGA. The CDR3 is CASSLFSSTDTQYF. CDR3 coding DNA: TGTGCCAGCAGCTTGTTTTCTAGCACAGATACGCAGTATTTT.

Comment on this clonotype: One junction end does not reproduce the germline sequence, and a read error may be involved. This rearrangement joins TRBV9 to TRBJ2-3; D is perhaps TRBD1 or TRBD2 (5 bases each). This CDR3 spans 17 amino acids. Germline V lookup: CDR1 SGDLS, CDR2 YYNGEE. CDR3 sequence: CASRVSSQGAGADTQYF. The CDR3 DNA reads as TGTGCCAGCCGCGTATCCTCCCAGGGAGCAGGAGCAGATACGCAGTATTTT. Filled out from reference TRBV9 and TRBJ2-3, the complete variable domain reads DSGVTQTPKHLITATGQRVTLRCSPRSGDLSVYWYQQSLDQGLQFLIQYYNGEERAKGNILERFSAQQFPDLHSELNLSSLELGDSALYFCASRVSSQGAGADTQYFGPGTRLTVL.

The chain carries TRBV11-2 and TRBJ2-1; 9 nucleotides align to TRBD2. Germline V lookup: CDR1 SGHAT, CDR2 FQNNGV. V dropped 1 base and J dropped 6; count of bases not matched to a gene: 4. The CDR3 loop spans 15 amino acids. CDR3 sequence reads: CASSLGLAAINEQFF. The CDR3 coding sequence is TGTGCCAGCAGCTTAGGACTAGCGGCGATCAATGAGCAGTTCTTC.

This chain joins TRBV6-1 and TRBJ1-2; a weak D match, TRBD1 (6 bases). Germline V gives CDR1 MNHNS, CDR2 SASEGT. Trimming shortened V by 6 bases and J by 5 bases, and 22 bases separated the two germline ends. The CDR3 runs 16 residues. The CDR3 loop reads CASRNGQRDLGYGYTF. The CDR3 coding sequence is TGTGCCAGCAGAAATGGACAGCGCGACCTAGGGTATGGCTACACCTTC.

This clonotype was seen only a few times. The CDR3 nucleotides are TGTGCCAGCAGCTTAGAGGCGACGGCAAGCTCCTACAATGAGCAGTTCTTC. It yields the protein CASSLEATASSYNEQFF. V and J are TRBV11-2 and TRBJ2-1; D gene uncertain. CDR3 size: 17 residues. Germline loops: CDR1 SGHAT, CDR2 FQNNGV. V dropped 0 bases and J dropped 0 bases, with 12 bases sitting between them.

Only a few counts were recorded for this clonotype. The CDR3 nucleotides are TGTGCCAGCAGCCAAGGACTGGCCGGGGAGCTGTTTTTT. Amino acids: CASSQGLAGELFF. The rearrangement links TRBV3-1 to TRBJ2-2; unclear D gene. In germline, CDR1 is LGHDT, CDR2 YNNKEL (reference sequence). The CDR3 is made up of 13 amino acids. The V end lost 1 base, the J end lost 6 bases, and 6 bases lay between the germline ends.

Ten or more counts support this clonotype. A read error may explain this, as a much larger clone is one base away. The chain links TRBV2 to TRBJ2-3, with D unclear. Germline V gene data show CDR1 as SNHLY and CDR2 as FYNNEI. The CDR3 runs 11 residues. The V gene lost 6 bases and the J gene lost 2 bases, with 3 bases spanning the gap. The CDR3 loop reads CASRLTDTQYF. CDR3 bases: TGTGCCAGCAGGCTCACAGATACGCAGTATTTT.

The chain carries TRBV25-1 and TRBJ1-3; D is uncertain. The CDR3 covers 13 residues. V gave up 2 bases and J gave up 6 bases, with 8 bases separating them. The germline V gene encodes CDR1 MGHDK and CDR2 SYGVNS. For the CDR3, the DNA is TGTGCCAGCAGTGAAGCCCGCGAAAACACCATATATTTT. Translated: CASSEARENTIYF.